The 22 T cell receptor beta chains in this list originate from one sample, sequenced in a study of blood T cells in healthy people across ages. It was with a sample-barcoded 5' primer and a J-beta primer mix that a second PCR of about 7 to 12 cycles was run. Via MiXCR, TCRdb re-called the 5' RACE reads, giving one row per CDR3 protein. In the table there are more than 1 million distinct CDR3 sequences, more than 35% of which are singletons. Sequenced: blood. These receptors were collected from a woman in her sixties or seventies in good health.

This clonotype was counted a few times. The chain recombines TRBV6-1 with TRBJ2-1; D possibly corresponds to TRBD2 (6 bases). Per germline, CDR1 MNHNS and CDR2 SASEGT. V lost 6 bases, J lost 10 bases, and 19 bases lay in between. This CDR3 has 14 amino acids. CDR3 residues: CASSRRWGGDEQFF. In DNA, the CDR3 is TGTGCCAGCAGCCGAAGATGGGGAGGAGACGAGCAGTTCTTC.

V gene TRBV6-1 combines with J gene TRBJ2-3; a possible D gene is TRBD1 (5 bases). Deletions cut 3 bases from V and 3 bases from J, with 7 bases between. This CDR3 contains 13 residues. CDR1 is MNHNS and CDR2 is SASEGT in the germline V gene. CDR3 sequence (DNA): TGTGCCAGCAGTGATCAGGGTACAGATACGCAGTATTTT. This gives the protein CASSDQGTDTQYF.

In its sample, this clonotype was seen many times. DNA of the CDR3: TGCAGCGCATGGGGACAGGGTCCCCAAGAGACCCAGTACTTC. It specifies CSAWGQGPQETQYF. The J gene is TRBJ2-5, the V gene TRBV29-1; 9 nucleotides agree with TRBD1. There are 14 residues in the CDR3. CDR1 and CDR2 (germline): SQVTM, ANQGSEA. The ends lost 7 bases at V and 1 base at J; junction bases unmatched: 7.

With respect to this clonotype: This sequence may be a read error, since a much larger clone differs from it by one base. The gene calls are TRBV10-3 and TRBJ2-4; D could derive from TRBD1 or TRBD2 (5 bases each). The assigned J gene may be wrong: the sequence end matches TRBJ2-7 better. Per germline, CDR1 ENHRY and CDR2 SYGVKD. The CDR3 length is 15 residues. CDR3 sequence (DNA): TGTGCCATCAGTGGGCCCGGGACGCACTCCGACGAGCAGTACTTC. Translating it yields CAISGPGTHSDEQYF.

The gene calls are TRBV24-1 and TRBJ2-3; TRBD2 matches at 10 bases. The CDR3 consists of 15 residues. Germline V gives CDR1 KGHDR, CDR2 SFDVKD. Trimming took 1 base from V and 6 from J; bases not matched to a gene: 3. The CDR3 region has the DNA TGTGCCACCAGTGATTTCGCTAGCGGGAGCGATACGCAGTATTTT. Protein: CATSDFASGSDTQYF.

This clonotype came up once. The chain couples TRBV10-3 to TRBJ2-3; D gene ambiguous. This CDR3 has 17 residues. CDR1 and CDR2 (germline): ENHRY, SYGVKD. Trimming pared 2 bases from V and 2 bases from J, leaving 17 bases between. In DNA, the CDR3 is TGTGCCATCAGTGAGGAACCAGCTTCTAAGGCCACAGATACGCAGTATTTT. Protein sequence: CAISEEPASKATDTQYF.

In this sample, this clonotype turned up a few times. The chain has TRBV12-3 or TRBV12-4 and TRBJ2-7; possibly TRBD2 for D (6 bases). Trimming shortened V by 1 base and J by 0 bases, and 10 bases separated the two germline ends. There are 15 residues in the CDR3. CDR3 in DNA: TGTGCCAGCAGTTTAGTGGGGGGTACCTCCTACGAGCAGTACTTC. Translation: CASSLVGGTSYEQYF.

The table lists this clonotype with a count of one. For the CDR3, the DNA is TGCAGTGCATACGGGACATCGACTCGGTTTGACGAGCAGTACTTC. Encoded protein: CSAYGTSTRFDEQYF. The gene calls are TRBV20-1 and TRBJ2-7, with D maybe TRBD1 (6 bases). Germline loops: CDR1 DFQATT, CDR2 SNEGSKA (reference sequence). This CDR3 contains 15 residues. The V end was cut by 6 bases, the J end by 5 bases, with 23 bases between.

The J gene is TRBJ2-1, the V gene TRBV20-1, with TRBD1 matching 9 bases. V was clipped by 6 bases and J by 5 bases; unmatched bases: 8. Per the germline V gene, CDR1 is DFQATT and CDR2 is SNEGSKA (reference sequence). There are 14 residues in the CDR3. CDR3 DNA sequence: TGCAGTGCCATTCCGGGACAGGGAAACAATGAGCAGTTCTTC. Protein sequence: CSAIPGQGNNEQFF.

V and J are TRBV6-6 and TRBJ2-1; D not resolved. The CDR3 is made up of 12 amino acids. Per the germline V gene, CDR1 is MNHNY and CDR2 is SVGAGI (reference sequence). Trimming took 6 bases from V and 6 from J, leaving 9 bases between them. CDR3 amino acids: CASSYTTNEQFF. The CDR3 DNA reads TGTGCCAGCAGCTACACTACCAATGAGCAGTTCTTC.

The chain is built from TRBV5-1 and TRBJ1-2; D unclear. CDR3 size: 13 residues. Germline CDR1 SGHRS, CDR2 YFSETQ. The V end lost 8 bases, the J end lost 8 bases, and 19 bases lay between the germline ends. This CDR3 reads CASREGTREGYTF. The CDR3 bases are TGCGCCAGTCGTGAGGGAACGCGCGAAGGCTACACCTTC.

The J gene is TRBJ2-1, the V gene TRBV4-2, with 8 bases that match TRBD2. This CDR3 has 17 residues. V was pared by 0 bases and J by 8 bases, with 12 bases of the junction left unmatched. Germline V gene lookup returns CDR1 LGHNA and CDR2 YNFKEQ. The CDR3 DNA reads as TGTGCCAGCAGCCAAGATCGGGCTAGCGGGCGAGGAGATGAGCAGTTCTTC. The encoded protein is CASSQDRASGRGDEQFF.

This sequence joins TRBV3-1 and TRBJ2-7; D not resolved. The CDR3 spans 16 residues. V was clipped by 0 bases and J by 2 bases, with 14 bases between them. Germline values: CDR1 LGHDT, CDR2 YNNKEL (reference sequence). The CDR3 coding sequence is TGTGCCAGCAGCCAAGAGGTGGACGTCAGTGCCTACGAGCAGTACTTC. It specifies CASSQEVDVSAYEQYF.

V gene TRBV6-2 or TRBV6-3 combines with J gene TRBJ1-2, with 7 bases lining up with TRBD1. Germline CDR1 is MNHEY and CDR2 is SVGEGT. The V gene end was trimmed by 7 bases and the J gene end by 4 bases; junction bases not matched to a gene: 6. The CDR3 loop spans 13 amino acids. CDR3 protein: CASTQDRTYGYTF. DNA for the CDR3: TGTGCCAGCACCCAGGACAGGACCTATGGCTACACCTTC.

This sequence joins TRBV15 and TRBJ2-5; D uncertain. This CDR3 comprises 15 residues. Germline V CDR1 and CDR2: LNHNV, YYDKDF (reference sequence). Trimming left V 0 bases short and J 2 bases short, with 10 bases between. CDR3 in amino acids: CATSRDRVGQETQYF. The CDR3 nucleotides are TGTGCCACCAGCAGAGATCGGGTAGGACAAGAGACCCAGTACTTC. Based on the CDR3 plus reference TRBV15 and TRBJ2-5, the full variable domain is DAMVIQNPRYQVTQFGKPVTLSCSQTLNHNVMYWYQQKSSQAPKLLFHYYDKDFNNEADTPDNFQSRRPNTSFCFLDIRSPGLGDTAMYLCATSRDRVGQETQYFGPGTRLLVL.

The CDR3 DNA sequence: TGTGCCATCAGTGAGGCCTGGGGGGACAACTATGGCTACACCTTC. It encodes CAISEAWGDNYGYTF. This chain joins TRBV10-3 and TRBJ1-2; D might be TRBD1 (5 bases). Trimming removed 2 bases from V and 2 bases from J, with 12 bases in between. The CDR3 extends over 15 amino acids. Germline V gives CDR1 ENHRY, CDR2 SYGVKD.

The V call is TRBV6-5, the J call TRBJ2-1, with D possibly TRBD1 on 6 matching bases. With 4 bases removed from V and 4 bases from J, the gap between germline ends came to 35 bases. From germline, CDR1 is MNHEY and CDR2 SVGAGI. The CDR3 is made up of 22 amino acids. CDR3: CASSSHHNPRMADSKGYNEQFF. The CDR3 coding sequence is TGTGCCAGCAGTTCCCACCACAACCCCCGGATGGCGGACAGCAAGGGGTACAATGAGCAGTTCTTC.

The genes are TRBV12-5 and TRBJ1-5; possible D gene TRBD1, 6 bases. This CDR3 comprises 20 residues. V was clipped by 0 bases and J by 7 bases, with 28 bases between them. The V gene's germline CDR1 is LGHNT and CDR2 FRNRAP. CDR3 in amino acids: CASGLVNGKGDGRGQQPQHF. CDR3 in DNA: TGTGCTAGTGGTTTGGTAAACGGAAAGGGGGACGGACGGGGGCAACAGCCCCAGCATTTT.

The J gene is TRBJ2-5, the V gene TRBV9; D may correspond to TRBD1 or TRBD2 (7 bases each). Trimming left V 7 bases short and J 5 bases short, with 21 bases between. Germline V gene data show CDR1 as SGDLS and CDR2 as YYNGEE. The CDR3 has 15 residues. The CDR3 reads CASAGSGGGAETQYF. The CDR3 nucleotides are TGTGCCAGCGCCGGATCAGGGGGGGGCGCGGAGACCCAGTACTTC.

The chain combines TRBV2 with TRBJ1-1; 8 bases fit TRBD1. The CDR3 is made up of 14 amino acids. V lost 6 bases and J lost 1; bases outside the gene matches: 4. Germline V gene lookup returns CDR1 SNHLY and CDR2 FYNNEI. CDR3 in DNA: TGTGCCAGCAGACTGGACAGGGCGAACACTGAAGCTTTCTTT. It codes for CASRLDRANTEAFF.

Concerning this clonotype: At one end, the junction sequence differs from germline, possibly due to a read error. The J gene is TRBJ1-2, the V gene TRBV2; TRBD1 is a possible D gene (5 bases). Germline V gene data show CDR1 as SNHLY and CDR2 as FYNNEI. The CDR3 consists of 16 residues. The CDR3 sequence is CASRSGTSGLNYGYTF. In DNA form, the CDR3 reads TGTGCCAGCAGATCCGGGACGTCTGGACTTAACTACGGCTACACCTTC.

This clonotype has only a few counts. CDR3 region: CASSFSGGGNNEQFF. CDR3 DNA sequence: TGTGCCAGCAGTTTCAGCGGGGGGGGAAACAATGAGCAGTTCTTC. The chain has TRBV27 and TRBJ2-1; 10 nucleotides agree with TRBD2. The CDR3 runs to 15 residues. Trimming at V came to 3 bases and at J to 5 bases, leaving 4 bases not matched to a gene. From germline, CDR1 is MNHEY and CDR2 SMNVEV (reference sequence).